This T cell receptor (beta chain) was retrieved from a study of T cell repertoires in cytomegalovirus infection (dated by TCRdb to between 2018 and 2020). General notes on the study: The HLA type of each donor mattered for the analysis, because public TCR beta signatures pointed to carriage of CMV infection along with the matching HLA type. Beyond this particular receptor, the publication reports: The ex vivo response was dominated by HLA-C-restricted CMV-specific TCR beta clonotypes, and the single most frequent clonotype in two of eight donors was supplied by these HLA-C-restricted clonotypes. Cumulative frequency of public TCR beta family members discriminated carriers of CMV infection plus the relevant HLA type in this cohort and an independent 352-donor cohort.

This clonotype was recorded many times. Its antigen remains undetermined. Within one base of it there is no much larger clone, and no base qualities were kept. Between the V and J ends, shortened by 4 bases and 3 bases respectively, the junction contains 10 bases. From the cysteine up to the phenylalanine, the CDR3 has a length of 14 residues. The sequence is cut down to CDR3 DNA, 42 bases in frame from base 1. The germline V gene sets CDR1 to SGHRS and CDR2 to YFSETQ. Sequencing instrument: Illumina HiSeq 1500. TCRdb reanalyzed the raw reads on its own, using fastp at Q25 for trimming and MiXCR for clone calling, and kept in-frame beta chains. Every entry covers one CDR3 protein and lists the most common genes and DNA from its rows. Recorded for this sample are 200,000 to 300,000 distinct CDR3 sequences; approximately 7% of them occurred a single time. In total, the top ten clones hold less than 7.5% of the sample.

Sequenced input: PBMCs. The clonotype originates from a human donor in good health (CMV status not recorded). Some clones in this sample may be carry-over from other donors' samples. This chain is built from TRBV5-1 and TRBJ2-2; a tentative D call is TRBD2 (5 bases match). At the DNA level, the sequence is TGCGCCAGCAGCCCGGACTGGGACACCGGGGAGCTGTTTTTT. This sequence encodes CASSPDWDTGELFF.